Below, one T cell receptor beta chain is given with its context. This record belongs to a study of Ad26.COV2.S vaccination and SARS-CoV-2 variants. V was pared by 6 bases and J by 7 bases, with 7 bases of the junction left unmatched. Germline-derived CDR1 and CDR2 are MNHEY and SVGEGT. CDR3 length equals 15 residues. Noted treatment: around 19 received Ad26.COV2.S at low or high dose, single or two shots; about five received placebo; per-sample allocation not given. Sampling occurred on day 63 after the first vaccine or placebo injection. As its vector, the vaccine had Ad26, which expressed Wuhan-strain SARS-CoV-2 spike. Using immunoSEQ multiplex PCR, the repertoire was profiled, and TCRdb retains in-frame clones only, with some absent. The sample records approximately 350,000 clones, around 86% being singletons.

The source of this sequence is a person between 18 and 59 years old who received the Ad26.COV2.S COVID-19 vaccine or a placebo. The sample was peripheral blood, taken in a trial of Ad26.COV2.S vaccine versus placebo. The chain uses TRBV6-2 or TRBV6-3 and TRBJ2-1, with 12 bases fitting TRBD1. The DNA for the CDR3 is TGTGCCAGCAGCCCCGGGACAGGGGGCACAAATGAGCAGTTCTTC. Translating it yields CASSPGTGGTNEQFF.